The 8 T cell receptor beta chains in this list originate from one sample, sequenced in a study of blood T cell repertoires in COVID-19 (dated by TCRdb to 2018 to 2021). The library was made by the immunoSEQ multiplex PCR assay. Imported from immuneACCESS, the table was reduced by TCRdb to in-frame sequences with V and J called. These copies leave out some clones; in studies compared against another copy, an unresolved V gene accounts for under half, and the cause of the remainder is not known. The sample table contains 340,000 or so clones; only one count was recorded for around 82% of them. The top ten constitute 2.5% to 3% of the sample. Material for sequencing was peripheral blood. These receptors were taken from a young man with active or convalescent COVID-19.

The chain couples TRBV7-9 to TRBJ1-2; D possibly corresponds to TRBD1 (6 bases). Trimming pared 8 bases from V and 4 bases from J, leaving 8 bases between. There are 11 residues in the CDR3. Germline CDR1 and CDR2: SEHNR and FQNEAQ (reference sequence). The CDR3 is CASGGGYGYTF. The CDR3 DNA reads as TGTGCCAGCGGGGGCGGCTATGGCTACACCTTC.

The V and J genes are TRBV24-1 and TRBJ2-5, with TRBD2 identical over 8 bases. CDR1 and CDR2 from the germline V gene are KGHDR and SFDVKD. V lost 3 bases to trimming and J lost 5 bases; unmatched junction nucleotides: 10. This CDR3 region has 16 residues. In DNA, the CDR3 is TGTGCCACCAGTGATGCTCTGGGGACGGGAGGGGAGACCCAGTACTTC. It translates to CATSDALGTGGETQYF.

This rearrangement joins TRBV10-2 to TRBJ2-2, with D perhaps TRBD2 (5 bases). V was clipped by 4 bases and J by 6 bases, with 6 bases between them. This CDR3 has 12 residues. From germline, CDR1 is WSHSY and CDR2 SAAADI. The CDR3: CASSGGAGELFF. In DNA, the CDR3 is TGCGCCAGCAGTGGGGGAGCCGGGGAGCTGTTTTTT.

The chain combines TRBV10-3 with TRBJ1-6; the D gene is possibly TRBD1 (5 bases). Trimming took 6 bases from V and 7 from J, leaving 10 bases between them. CDR3 length: 13 amino acids. Germline CDR1 ENHRY, CDR2 SYGVKD. The CDR3 DNA is TGTGCCATCAGGCGGGACCAAAATTCACCCCTCCACTTT. It translates to CAIRRDQNSPLHF.

The gene calls are TRBV19 and TRBJ1-6; D unclear. This CDR3 comprises 14 residues. The germline gives CDR1 LNHDA, CDR2 SQIVND (reference sequence). V lost 1 base to trimming and J lost 10 bases, with 11 bases between them. The CDR3 is CASSIAVLGSPLHF. Written as DNA, the CDR3 is TGTGCCAGTAGTATAGCAGTCCTTGGCTCACCCCTCCACTTT.

V is TRBV7-2 and J is TRBJ1-1, with 7 bases identical to TRBD1. This CDR3 has 15 amino acids. V shed 5 bases and J 5 bases; nucleotides not matched to a gene: 11. Germline values: CDR1 SGHTA, CDR2 FQGNSA. In DNA, the CDR3 is TGTGCCAGCAGCCCCAGACAGGGAAGCGGGACTGAAGCTTTCTTT. Translated: CASSPRQGSGTEAFF.

V usage is TRBV28 and J usage is TRBJ1-2; D remains ambiguous. The CDR3 consists of 14 residues. Germline V gene data show CDR1 as MDHEN and CDR2 as SYDVKM. The germline V and J ends were trimmed by 1 base and 8 bases, with 14 bases remaining between them. The chain's CDR3 is CASSLSLGKRGYTF. The CDR3 nucleotides read TGTGCCAGCAGTTTATCCCTCGGGAAACGCGGCTACACCTTC.

This chain links TRBV29-1 with TRBJ2-2; unclear D gene. With 7 bases removed from V and 9 bases from J, the gap between germline ends came to 12 bases. This CDR3 spans 11 amino acids. Germline V gives CDR1 SQVTM, CDR2 ANQGSEA. The CDR3 region is CSARHRRELFF. Here the CDR3 DNA reads TGCAGCGCAAGACATCGCCGGGAGCTGTTTTTT.